The 12 T cell receptor beta chains presented below share a single source sample, sequenced in a study of blood T cells in healthy people across ages (dated by TCRdb to about 2015). The library was built by means of 5' RACE. These reads were obtained on an Illumina HiSeq 2500. A second roughly 6 to 11 cycle PCR used a sample-barcoded 5' primer and a J-beta primer mix. TCRdb reprocessed the public reads (quality trimming at Q25 with fastp, clone calling with MiXCR) and kept in-frame beta chains. All rows with the same CDR3 protein become a single entry with the most common DNA and genes. This sample comprises 600,000 or so distinct CDR3 sequences, under 25% of them detected only once. The ten largest clones capture roughly 3.7% of the sample. Sequencing was done on a sample of blood. All receptors come from a man between 65 and 85 years old in good health.

This clonotype was detected a few times. V is TRBV20-1 and J is TRBJ2-7; D might be TRBD1 or TRBD2, each matching 5 bases. The germline CDR1 and CDR2 sequences are DFQATT and SNEGSKA (reference sequence). This CDR3 is built from 16 residues. The ends were cut back, 1 base at V and 2 bases at J, with 18 bases in the middle. CDR3 coding DNA: TGCAGTGCTAGAGCAGTGCTGGGGGATCAAACCTACGAGCAGTACTTC. Its protein is CSARAVLGDQTYEQYF.

This clonotype has a handful of counts. This rearrangement joins TRBV20-1 to TRBJ2-1, with 10 bases aligning to TRBD2. From germline, CDR1 is DFQATT and CDR2 SNEGSKA (reference sequence). The CDR3 extends over 14 amino acids. Germline trimming cut 6 bases from V and 3 bases from J; bases unmatched to any gene: 5. The CDR3 nucleotides read TGCAGTGCCCTCGGACTAGCGGTCTACAATGAGCAGTTCTTC. It yields the protein CSALGLAVYNEQFF.

This clonotype was picked up a small number of times. The V and J genes are TRBV2 and TRBJ2-7, with D unresolved. The CDR3 covers 13 residues. Germline V gene data show CDR1 as SNHLY and CDR2 as FYNNEI. Trimming shortened V by 7 bases and J by 0 bases, and 10 bases separated the two germline ends. The CDR3 nucleotides read TGTGCCAGCACACGGGCCCTCTCCTACGAGCAGTACTTC. It yields the protein CASTRALSYEQYF.

Many counts were recorded for this clonotype. The V call is TRBV7-8, the J call TRBJ2-1; 9 bases align to TRBD2. V lost 0 bases to trimming and J lost 5 bases; unmatched junction nucleotides: 8. Germline CDR1 is SGHVS and CDR2 is FQNEAQ. This CDR3 comprises 17 residues. CDR3 nucleotide sequence: TGTGCCAGCAGCTTAGCGCGGTTGCTAGCGGGACACAATGAGCAGTTCTTC. Amino acids: CASSLARLLAGHNEQFF.

A few counts support this clonotype. V usage is TRBV20-1 and J usage is TRBJ2-5; 15 positions agree with TRBD2. The DNA end is a closer match to TRBJ2-1, so the J assignment may be wrong. The V gene's germline CDR1 is DFQATT and CDR2 SNEGSKA (reference sequence). The CDR3 covers 16 residues. DNA of the CDR3: TGCAGTGCTTGGGGACTAGCGGGAGGTACTACAGGTGAGCAGTTCTTC. This translates into CSAWGLAGGTTGEQFF.

The V call is TRBV20-1, the J call TRBJ2-2; TRBD2 might be the D (6 bases). This CDR3 comprises 13 residues. Trimming removed 4 bases from V and 6 bases from J, with 12 bases in between. CDR1 is DFQATT, CDR2 SNEGSKA, per germline (reference sequence). The CDR3, as DNA: TGCAGTGCTACGGAGGGGATAGCCGGGGAGCTGTTTTTT. Translation: CSATEGIAGELFF.

This chain joins TRBV6-1 and TRBJ1-5, with unresolved D. The CDR3 runs to 15 residues. Germline lookup yields CDR1 MNHNS and CDR2 SASEGT. Between the trimmed V and J ends, which lost 4 bases and 2 bases, there was a span of 12 bases. CDR3 amino acids: CASSGQALGNQPQHF. The CDR3 nucleotides are TGTGCCAGCAGTGGTCAGGCGTTGGGCAATCAGCCCCAGCATTTT.

The genes are TRBV21-1 and TRBJ2-3; no check of the table's D call, TRBD2, against the DNA was made. TRBV21-1 corresponds to a pseudogene. The CDR3 runs 22 residues. CDR3 sequence: CASSKAPAQTSGHPTSTDTQYF. DNA of the CDR3: TGTGCCAGCAGCAAAGCCCCAGCCCAAACTAGCGGGCACCCAACTAGCACAGATACGCAGTATTTT.

This clonotype was counted many times. The genes are TRBV29-1 and TRBJ1-2; D not resolved. V shed 1 base and J shed 4 bases, with 7 bases lying between them. Germline CDR1 and CDR2: SQVTM and ANQGSEA. CDR3 length: 12 residues. In nucleotides, the CDR3 is TGCAGCGTTGAAGTTGACGTCTATGGCTACACCTTC. Its translation: CSVEVDVYGYTF.

This clonotype was seen a handful of times. This chain links TRBV10-3 with TRBJ2-3; TRBD2 agrees at 8 bases. This CDR3 has 16 residues. V was pared by 4 bases and J by 0 bases, with 6 bases of the junction left unmatched. The germline CDR1 and CDR2 sequences are ENHRY and SYGVKD. The CDR3 loop reads CAISGSSGGSTDTQYF. The DNA of the CDR3 is TGTGCCATCAGTGGCTCTTCGGGAGGGAGCACAGATACGCAGTATTTT.

This chain links TRBV5-5 with TRBJ1-6, with a possible D match to TRBD1 (6 bases). The CDR3 extends over 15 amino acids. The V and J ends lost 1 base and 8 bases respectively, with 13 bases between them. Germline loops: CDR1 SGHKS, CDR2 YYEKEE (reference sequence). Written as DNA, the CDR3 is TGTGCCAGCAGCTTGTTGAAACAGGGTTATTCACCCCTCCACTTT. Translated, it gives CASSLLKQGYSPLHF.

This clonotype was counted only a few times. This chain links TRBV6-2 or TRBV6-3 with TRBJ2-7; D may correspond to TRBD1 or TRBD2 (5 bases each). The J call is uncertain, as TRBJ2-1 better fits the DNA end. The CDR3 loop spans 14 amino acids. Germline CDR1 MNHEY, CDR2 SVGEGT. The CDR3 DNA sequence: TGTGCCAGCAGCCGGACACTAGTAAGTAATGAGCAGTTCTTC. It translates to CASSRTLVSNEQFF.